A single sample is the source of the 7 T cell receptor beta chains below, sequenced in a study of control samples from healthy donors and cancer patients. Assay used: immunoSEQ multiplex PCR; TCRdb lists only in-frame clones, some missing. Of 40,000 or so clones detected, around 82% appear once; the ten largest clones hold approximately 21%. Specimen: PBMCs. The receptors derive from a woman aged 55-69 years with lung cancer.

This chain links TRBV5-5 with TRBJ2-1; 10 bases match TRBD1. V trimming: 9 bases; J trimming: 4 bases; junction bases outside the gene matches: 7. CDR1 and CDR2 from the germline V gene are SGHKS and YYEKEE (reference sequence). This CDR3 is built from 14 residues. The CDR3 here is CATLPGQGYNEQFF. CDR3 in DNA: TGTGCCACTCTACCGGGACAGGGGTACAATGAGCAGTTCTTC.

The V gene is TRBV5-1, the J gene TRBJ2-5; no firm D call. V dropped 0 bases and J dropped 3 bases, with 0 bases sitting between them. The germline gives CDR1 SGHRS, CDR2 YFSETQ. The CDR3 runs 11 residues. The CDR3 here is CASSLEETQYF. CDR3 nucleotide sequence: TGCGCCAGCAGCTTGGAAGAGACCCAGTACTTC.

The chain combines TRBV19 with TRBJ2-2; possible D gene TRBD1, 5 bases. This CDR3 comprises 15 residues. Germline loops: CDR1 LNHDA, CDR2 SQIVND (reference sequence). V lost 0 bases, J lost 7 bases, and 12 bases lay in between. This chain's CDR3 is CASSIEETAYGELFF. DNA of the CDR3: TGTGCCAGTAGTATAGAGGAGACAGCGTACGGGGAGCTGTTTTTT.

The CDR3 DNA is TGTGCCAGCAGCTCCGGACGGCTAAACATTCAGTACTTC. It specifies CASSSGRLNIQYF. The chain uses TRBV7-3 and TRBJ2-4, with D hard to call. Germline V gene sequence: CDR1 SGHTA, CDR2 FQGTGA. The CDR3 covers 13 residues. The ends were cut back, 4 bases at V and 6 bases at J, with 10 bases in the middle.

The chain employs TRBV19 and TRBJ2-5; TRBD2 matches 10 bases. Trimming at V came to 3 bases and at J to 0 bases, leaving 4 bases not matched to a gene. The CDR3 consists of 16 residues. Germline V gene data show CDR1 as LNHDA and CDR2 as SQIVND (reference sequence). CDR3 nucleotides: TGTGCCAGTAGTATGGGGACTAGCGTGTACCAAGAGACCCAGTACTTC. Protein product: CASSMGTSVYQETQYF.

This clone is deemed medium-sized. The CDR3 sequence is CAWSVTGRNQPQHF. Here the CDR3 DNA reads TGTGCCTGGAGTGTCACGGGGCGCAATCAGCCCCAGCATTTT. The chain is built from TRBV30 and TRBJ1-5; D is possibly TRBD1 (5 bases). The CDR3 is made up of 14 amino acids. V was pared by 0 bases and J by 2 bases, with 8 bases between. Per the germline V gene, CDR1 is GTSNPN and CDR2 is SVGIG (reference sequence).

The rearrangement uses TRBV12-3 or TRBV12-4 and TRBJ1-2; possibly TRBD1 for D (5 bases). Trimming took 11 bases from V and 8 from J, leaving 15 bases between them. The CDR3 length is 11 residues. CDR3 sequence: CAHPGEGGYTF. The CDR3 DNA reads as TGTGCCCACCCGGGGGAAGGCGGCTACACCTTC.